This TCR beta chain was recorded in a study of CD4 T cells in relation to SARS-CoV-2 and coronaviruses. Germline CDR1 LNHDA, CDR2 SQIVND (reference sequence). This CDR3 has 14 amino acids. V lost 3 bases, J lost 0 bases, and 9 bases lay in between. Only in-frame clones appear in the TCRdb table, and some are missing; sequencing was by immunoSEQ multiplex PCR. Here the sample spans roughly 15,000 clones, roughly 82% being singletons. This clone has a handful of counts. What it recognizes is unknown. Unexposed donor CD4+ T cells date from about 2010-2019, before the COVID-19 pandemic. After 10 to 11 days of culture, CD4+ T cells were isolated.

This chain uses TRBV19 with TRBJ2-7; D is ambiguous. The TCR comes from a human donor in good health. Sequencing was performed on CD4+ T cells from PBMCs, cultured in vitro. CDR3: CASSMQSASYEQYF. CDR3 nucleotide sequence: TGTGCCAGTAGTATGCAGTCAGCCTCCTACGAGCAGTACTTC.